The 9 T cell receptor beta chains below come from one sample, sequenced in a study of cytomegalovirus exposure and HLA in healthy donors. This PCR relied on a set of 60 Vbeta primers and 13 Jbeta primers. The data were produced by immunoSEQ multiplex PCR, yet TCRdb's version contains in-frame clones alone and is incomplete. The sample includes about 98,000 clones, less than 90% of them seen just once. The source material was PBMCs. Every receptor here comes from a man aged 35-49 years in good health and CMV-seronegative.

The rearrangement uses TRBV7-8 and TRBJ2-7; TRBD2 matches at 8 bases. This CDR3 comprises 15 residues. With 1 base clipped from V and 6 bases from J, the junction kept 8 bases outside the gene matches. CDR1 is SGHVS, CDR2 FQNEAQ, per germline. The CDR3 bases are TGTGCCAGCAGCTTAGAGGGACTAGGAAAGACCGAGCAGTACTTC. Residues: CASSLEGLGKTEQYF.

The V gene is TRBV10-3, the J gene TRBJ1-2; tentative D call: TRBD1 (6 bases). Per germline, CDR1 ENHRY and CDR2 SYGVKD. The V end lost 2 bases, the J end lost 3 bases, and 10 bases lay between the germline ends. CDR3 length: 14 amino acids. CDR3 DNA sequence: TGTGCCATCAGTGAGAATACAGGGCACTATGGCTACACCTTC. Its translation: CAISENTGHYGYTF.

The gene calls are TRBV9 and TRBJ2-5; D remains unclear. The CDR3 spans 15 residues. Germline V CDR1 and CDR2: SGDLS, YYNGEE. V was cut by 0 bases and J by 4 bases, with 13 bases left in between. CDR3 in amino acids: CASSVVPVSGETQYF. In nucleotides, the CDR3 is TGTGCCAGCAGCGTAGTACCAGTCTCGGGAGAGACCCAGTACTTC. The variable domain in full, with the rest retrieved from reference TRBV9 and TRBJ2-5, is DSGVTQTPKHLITATGQRVTLRCSPRSGDLSVYWYQQSLDQGLQFLIQYYNGEERAKGNILERFSAQQFPDLHSELNLSSLELGDSALYFCASSVVPVSGETQYFGPGTRLLVL.

The chain links TRBV18 to TRBJ2-3; perhaps TRBD2 as D (7 bases). V lost 0 bases to trimming and J lost 1 base, with 26 bases between them. The CDR3 is 21 amino acids. CDR1 is KGHSH and CDR2 is LQKENI in the germline V gene. As DNA, the CDR3 is TGTGCCAGCTCACCACCGGCGGCAGGGTTTTCGCGGGGGCTACGCACAGATACGCAGTATTTT. Translating it yields CASSPPAAGFSRGLRTDTQYF.

This CDR3 reads CASSLQGGGQPQHF. Written as DNA, the CDR3 is TGTGCCAGCAGTTTACAGGGAGGGGGTCAGCCCCAGCATTTT. The V and J genes are TRBV27 and TRBJ1-5; possible D gene TRBD1, 6 bases. CDR3 length equals 14 residues. V was clipped by 2 bases and J by 6 bases, with 11 bases between them. In germline, CDR1 is MNHEY, CDR2 SMNVEV (reference sequence).

This chain connects TRBV7-2 to TRBJ1-2; tentative D call: TRBD1 (6 bases). V lost 0 bases and J 0 bases, leaving 11 bases between the germline ends. This CDR3 region has 16 residues. CDR1 SGHTA and CDR2 FQGNSA come from the germline V gene. The CDR3 sequence: CASSLAGAGANYGYTF. CDR3 in DNA: TGTGCCAGCAGCTTAGCGGGGGCTGGGGCTAACTATGGCTACACCTTC.

The V call is TRBV9, the J call TRBJ2-1; 7 positions agree with TRBD2. CDR3 length: 14 amino acids. Germline V gives CDR1 SGDLS, CDR2 YYNGEE. J lost 8 bases, V lost 2 bases, and 7 bases had no gene match. The CDR3 here is CASSVGRGRYEQFF. CDR3 DNA sequence: TGTGCCAGCAGCGTCGGGCGGGGGAGGTATGAGCAGTTCTTC.

The rearrangement uses TRBV29-1 and TRBJ2-7, with TRBD1 as a possible D gene (5 bases). Germline-derived CDR1 and CDR2 are SQVTM and ANQGSEA. CDR3 length equals 13 residues. Between the trimmed V and J ends, which lost 6 bases and 6 bases, there was a span of 18 bases. CDR3 nucleotide sequence: TGCAGCGTGAGCAGGGTTTTCTTAGGCGAGCAGTACTTC. It codes for CSVSRVFLGEQYF.

Of note for this clone: Germline is not matched at one junction end, which may reflect a read error. The J gene is TRBJ2-1, the V gene TRBV7-7, with TRBD2 as a possible D gene (5 bases). Germline assignment: CDR1 SSHAT and CDR2 FNYEAQ (reference sequence). The length of the CDR3 is 15 residues. The CDR3 spells CASSLGGSGHNEQFF. In DNA, the CDR3 is TGTGCTAGCAGCTTAGGTGGAAGCGGCCACAATGAGCAGTTCTTC.